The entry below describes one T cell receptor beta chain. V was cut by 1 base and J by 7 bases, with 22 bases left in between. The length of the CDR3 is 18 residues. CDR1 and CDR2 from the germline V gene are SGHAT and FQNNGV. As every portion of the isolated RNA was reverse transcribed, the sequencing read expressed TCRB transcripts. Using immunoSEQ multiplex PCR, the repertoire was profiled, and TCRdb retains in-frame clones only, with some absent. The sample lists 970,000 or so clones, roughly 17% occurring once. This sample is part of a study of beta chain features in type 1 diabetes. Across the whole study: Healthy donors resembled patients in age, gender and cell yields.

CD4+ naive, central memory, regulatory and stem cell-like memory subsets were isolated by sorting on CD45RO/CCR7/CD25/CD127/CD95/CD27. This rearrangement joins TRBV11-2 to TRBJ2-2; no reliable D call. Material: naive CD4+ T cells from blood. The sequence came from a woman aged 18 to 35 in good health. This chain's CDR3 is CASSLVLQVLGPRGELFF. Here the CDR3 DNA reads TGTGCCAGCAGCTTAGTTTTGCAGGTCCTCGGCCCTCGCGGGGAGCTGTTTTTT.